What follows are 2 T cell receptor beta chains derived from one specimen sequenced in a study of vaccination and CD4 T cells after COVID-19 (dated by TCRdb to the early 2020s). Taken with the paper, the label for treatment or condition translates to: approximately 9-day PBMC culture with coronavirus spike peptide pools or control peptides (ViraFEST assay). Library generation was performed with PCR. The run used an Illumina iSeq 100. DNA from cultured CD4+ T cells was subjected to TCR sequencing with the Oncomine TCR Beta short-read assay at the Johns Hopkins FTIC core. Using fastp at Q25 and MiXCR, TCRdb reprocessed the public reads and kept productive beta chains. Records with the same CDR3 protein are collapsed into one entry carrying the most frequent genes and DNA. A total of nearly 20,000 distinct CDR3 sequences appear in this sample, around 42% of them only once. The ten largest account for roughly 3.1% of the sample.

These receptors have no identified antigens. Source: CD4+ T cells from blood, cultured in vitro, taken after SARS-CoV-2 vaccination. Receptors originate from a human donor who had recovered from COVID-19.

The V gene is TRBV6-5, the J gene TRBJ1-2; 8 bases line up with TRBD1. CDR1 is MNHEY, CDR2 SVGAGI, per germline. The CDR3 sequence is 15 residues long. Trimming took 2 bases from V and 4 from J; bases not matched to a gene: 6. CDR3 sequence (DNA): TGTGCCAGCAGTTACCGAGGACAGGGAAGCTATGGCTACACCTTC. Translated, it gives CASSYRGQGSYGYTF.

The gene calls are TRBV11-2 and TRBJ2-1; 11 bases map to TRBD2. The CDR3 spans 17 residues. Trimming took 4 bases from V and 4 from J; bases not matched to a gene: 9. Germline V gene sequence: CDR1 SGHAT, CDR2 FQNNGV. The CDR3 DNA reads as TGTGCCAGCAGCTCCCGGACTAGCGGGCTGGTATACAATGAGCAGTTCTTC. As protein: CASSSRTSGLVYNEQFF.